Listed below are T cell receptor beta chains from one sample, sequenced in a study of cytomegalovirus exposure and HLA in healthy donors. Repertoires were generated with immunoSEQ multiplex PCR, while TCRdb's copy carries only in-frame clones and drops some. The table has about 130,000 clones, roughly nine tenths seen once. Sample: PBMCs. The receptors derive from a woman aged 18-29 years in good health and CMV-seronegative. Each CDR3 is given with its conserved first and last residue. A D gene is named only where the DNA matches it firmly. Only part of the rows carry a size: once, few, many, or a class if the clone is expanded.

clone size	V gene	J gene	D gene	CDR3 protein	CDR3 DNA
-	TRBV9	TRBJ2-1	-	CASEGAYNEQFF	TGTGCCAGCGAGGGCGCCTACAATGAGCAGTTCTTC
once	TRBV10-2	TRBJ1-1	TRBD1	CASTFGTANTEAFF	TGCGCCAGCACCTTCGGGACAGCAAACACTGAAGCTTTCTTT
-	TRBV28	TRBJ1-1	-	CASSLSVDPQGNTEAFF	TGTGCCAGCAGTCTAAGCGTCGACCCCCAAGGGAACACTGAAGCTTTCTTT
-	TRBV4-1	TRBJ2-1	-	CASEGVAGRDNEQFF	TGCGCCAGCGAAGGAGTGGCGGGGAGAGACAATGAGCAGTTCTTC
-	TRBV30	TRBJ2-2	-	CAWNQNTGELFF	TGTGCCTGGAATCAGAACACCGGGGAGCTGTTTTTT
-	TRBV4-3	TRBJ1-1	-	CASSQESFNTEAFF	TGCGCCAGCAGCCAAGAGAGTTTTAACACTGAAGCTTTCTTT
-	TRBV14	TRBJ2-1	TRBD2	CASSRTSGGNEQFF	TGTGCCAGCAGCCGAACTAGCGGAGGCAATGAGCAGTTCTTC
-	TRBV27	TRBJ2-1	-	CASSSRTGAYNEQFF	TGTGCCAGCAGTTCTCGGACTGGGGCCTACAATGAGCAGTTCTTC
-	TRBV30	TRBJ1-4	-	CAWSPGGHEKLFF	TGTGCCTGGAGTCCGGGGGGTCATGAAAAACTGTTTTTT
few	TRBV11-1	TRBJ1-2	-	CASSFGGHGYTF	TGTGCCAGCAGCTTCGGGGGGCACGGCTACACCTTC
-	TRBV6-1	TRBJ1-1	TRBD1	CASSEMGQFTEAFF	TGTGCCAGCAGTGAAATGGGACAGTTCACTGAAGCTTTCTTT
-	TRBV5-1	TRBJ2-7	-	CASSLAPPSESSYEQYF	TGCGCCAGCAGCTTGGCCCCCCCTAGCGAGAGCTCCTACGAGCAGTACTTC
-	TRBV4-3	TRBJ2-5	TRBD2	CASSERTSGAPYF	TGCGCCAGCAGCGAAAGGACTAGCGGAGCGCCGTACTTC
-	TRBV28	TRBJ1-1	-	CASSLGQGTEAFF	TGTGCCAGCAGTTTGGGTCAGGGCACTGAAGCTTTCTTT
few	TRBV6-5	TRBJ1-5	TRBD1	CASRGQINQPQHF	TGTGCCAGCAGGGGACAGATAAATCAGCCCCAGCATTTT
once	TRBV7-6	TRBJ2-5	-	CASSLDSETQYF	TGTGCCAGCAGCTTAGACTCGGAGACCCAGTACTTC
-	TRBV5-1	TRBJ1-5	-	CASSFTGQNNQPQHF	TGCGCCAGCAGCTTTACCGGACAGAACAATCAGCCCCAGCATTTT
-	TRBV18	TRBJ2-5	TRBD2	CASSPLGLGGETQYF	TGTGCCAGCTCACCACTCGGACTAGGAGGAGAGACCCAGTACTTC
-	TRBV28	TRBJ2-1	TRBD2	CASSFPTSGRFSYNEQFF	TGTGCCAGCAGTTTTCCGACTAGCGGGAGGTTCTCCTACAATGAGCAGTTCTTC
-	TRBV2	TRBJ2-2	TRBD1	CASSEDRLNTGELFF	TGTGCCAGCAGTGAGGACAGGTTGAACACCGGGGAGCTGTTTTTT
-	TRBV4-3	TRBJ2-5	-	CASSQVLREETQYF	TGCGCCAGCAGCCAAGTACTTCGAGAAGAGACCCAGTACTTC
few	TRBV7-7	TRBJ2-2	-	CATPLNTGELFF	TGTGCCACTCCCTTAAACACCGGGGAGCTGTTTTTT
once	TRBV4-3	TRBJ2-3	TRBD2	CASSQGGLAGAEVTQYF	TGCGCCAGCAGCCAAGGAGGACTAGCGGGAGCCGAGGTTACGCAGTATTTT
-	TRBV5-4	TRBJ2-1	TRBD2	CASSSGLGANNEQFF	TGTGCCAGCAGCTCGGGACTAGGGGCCAACAATGAGCAGTTCTTC
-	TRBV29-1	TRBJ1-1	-	CSVSGWSTEAFF	TGCAGCGTTTCGGGGTGGAGCACTGAAGCTTTCTTT
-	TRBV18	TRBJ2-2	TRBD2	CASSLGTNNGELFF	TGTGCCAGCTCACTGGGGACTAACAACGGGGAGCTGTTTTTT
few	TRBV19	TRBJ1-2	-	CASTFRQAQNGYTF	TGTGCCAGTACCTTCCGACAGGCACAAAATGGCTACACCTTC
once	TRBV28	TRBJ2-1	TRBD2	CASSKGGRASNEQFF	TGTGCCAGCAGCAAAGGCGGGAGGGCCAGTAATGAGCAGTTCTTC
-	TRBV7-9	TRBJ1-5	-	CASQDPGGNQPQHF	TGTGCCAGCCAGGACCCGGGGGGCAATCAGCCCCAGCATTTT
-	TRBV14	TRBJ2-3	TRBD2	CASSETSGSGDTQYF	TGTGCCAGCAGCGAAACTAGCGGGAGTGGAGATACGCAGTATTTT
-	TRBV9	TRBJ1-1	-	CASSVDSMNTEAFF	TGTGCCAGCAGCGTAGACAGCATGAACACTGAAGCTTTCTTT
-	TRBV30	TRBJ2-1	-	CAWSVLNEQFF	TGTGCCTGGAGTGTACTCAATGAGCAGTTCTTC
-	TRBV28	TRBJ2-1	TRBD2	CASRGGGSGIYNEQFF	TGTGCCAGCAGGGGCGGGGGAAGCGGGATCTACAATGAGCAGTTCTTC
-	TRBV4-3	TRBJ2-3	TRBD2	CASSKTSGSSDTQYF	TGCGCCAGCAGTAAGACTAGCGGGAGTTCAGATACGCAGTATTTT